This TCR beta chain was profiled in a study of spatial heterogeneity in lung cancer. The wider study: Sequencing covered available follow-up PBMC samples collected a median of approximately two years after resection.

The CDR3 covers 16 residues. V lost 0 bases, J lost 5 bases, and 9 bases stayed unmatched. Germline CDR1 is SGHRS and CDR2 is YFSETQ. Every cDNA TCR molecule received its own unique molecular identifier. TCRdb itself ran the 5' RACE reads through MiXCR, one entry per CDR3 protein. This sample has some 120,000 distinct CDR3 sequences, with 12% found just once. The time point is: blood at routine non-recurrence follow-up after resection. Sequencing covered unsorted whole RNA taken from tumor, nontumor lung or frozen PBMC. This clonotype was detected only a few times. Its antigen remains unidentified. Study conclusions and caveats: Among blood samples, ubiquitous expanded tumor TCRs appeared more at resection than at follow-up.

This clonotype was obtained from a male donor with early-stage non-small cell lung cancer. The rearrangement uses TRBV5-1 and TRBJ2-5, with TRBD2 identical over 8 bases. Sequenced material: PBMCs, taken at follow-up. CDR3 amino acids: CASSLASGGPRETQYF. Written as DNA, the CDR3 is TGCGCCAGCAGCTTGGCAAGCGGGGGCCCTAGGGAGACCCAGTACTTC.